One TCR beta chain is described in this entry. Its antigen is as yet unknown. This entry comes from a study of cytomegalovirus exposure and HLA in healthy donors. Overall study context: Unique TCR beta sequences numbering approximately 120 million came from 150 million to 200 million T cells in an earlier analysis. Drawn from HLA-typed donors, around 85 million unique TCRs were held in an early data release. Regarding the study as a whole: Later, TCR association rates were found to vary by HLA locus, highest for DRB1 and lowest for HLA-C.

Nominally healthy donors were sampled, though unrecorded immune exposures were likely. The ends were cut back, 1 base at V and 3 bases at J, with 10 bases in the middle. CDR3 size: 14 residues. Germline CDR1 and CDR2: ENHRY and SYGVKD. It was with 60 Vbeta and 13 Jbeta primers that the PCR ran. The repertoire was sequenced with immunoSEQ multiplex PCR; TCRdb's copy has only in-frame clones and lacks some. In the table there are 150,000 to 200,000 clones, about four fifths of which are singletons. This TCR was recovered from a female donor in good health and CMV-seronegative. The chain uses TRBV10-3 and TRBJ2-7, with D perhaps matching TRBD1 (5 bases). The source material was PBMCs. The CDR3 loop reads CAISELGEGYEQYF. DNA for the CDR3: TGTGCCATCAGTGAGTTAGGGGAAGGCTACGAGCAGTACTTC.